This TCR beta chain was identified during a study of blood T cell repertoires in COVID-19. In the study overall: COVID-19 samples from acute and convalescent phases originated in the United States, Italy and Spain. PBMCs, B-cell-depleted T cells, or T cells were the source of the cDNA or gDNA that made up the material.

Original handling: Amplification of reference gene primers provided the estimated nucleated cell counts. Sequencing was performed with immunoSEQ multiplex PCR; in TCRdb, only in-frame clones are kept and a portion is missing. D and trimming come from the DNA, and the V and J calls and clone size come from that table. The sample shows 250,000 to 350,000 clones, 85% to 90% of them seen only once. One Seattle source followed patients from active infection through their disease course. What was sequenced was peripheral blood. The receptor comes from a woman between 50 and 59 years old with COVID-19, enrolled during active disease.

CDR3 region: CASSGREWASEAFF. The CDR3 bases are TGTGCCAGCAGCGGGAGGGAATGGGCCTCTGAAGCTTTCTTT. The V call is TRBV9, the J call TRBJ1-1, with D unclear. The CDR3 has 14 amino acids. Trimming cost V 3 bases and J 6 bases, with 15 bases left between them. Per the germline V gene, CDR1 is SGDLS and CDR2 is YYNGEE.